The 11 T cell receptor beta chains presented below share a single source sample, sequenced in a study of beta chain features in type 1 diabetes. TCRB transcripts that were expressed got sequenced, as all of the isolated RNA had been reverse transcribed. Here immunoSEQ multiplex PCR was the method, and the copy in TCRdb shows in-frame clones only, minus some. The data show approximately 200,000 clones, 9% to 10% seen once. Sequencing was performed on naive CD4+ T cells from blood. The receptors derive from a young woman in good health.

In this sample, this clone turned up a few times. J is TRBJ2-5 and V is TRBV4-1, with 7 bases that match TRBD1. TRBJ2-7 explains the end of the DNA better; the J call may be wrong. The CDR3 length is 16 residues. Looked up from germline, CDR1 is MGHRA and CDR2 is YSYEKL. CDR3 loop: CASSQDRRTGFLEQYF. The CDR3 DNA follows: TGCGCCAGCAGCCAAGATCGAAGGACAGGATTTCTCGAGCAGTACTTC.

This clone has more than one count but fewer than ten. This sample also contains other DNA sequences that code for the same CDR3. V gene TRBV18 combines with J gene TRBJ2-3; no reliable D call. This CDR3 contains 14 residues. Germline V gene sequence: CDR1 KGHSH, CDR2 LQKENI. V dropped 0 bases and J dropped 0 bases, with 4 bases sitting between them. The CDR3 DNA reads TGTGCCAGCTCACCACCGTCTAGCACAGATACGCAGTATTTT. Translation: CASSPPSSTDTQYF.

This clone was seen only a few times. V usage is TRBV9 and J usage is TRBJ2-7; 7 nucleotides line up with TRBD2. The junction had 11 bases not matched to a gene; V was cut back by 4 bases and J by 4 bases. The CDR3 totals 15 residues. The germline gives CDR1 SGDLS, CDR2 YYNGEE. CDR3: CASSPGGTTVYEQYF. The CDR3 region has the DNA TGTGCCAGCAGCCCAGGCGGGACTACCGTTTACGAGCAGTACTTC.

This clone was seen a few times. This chain joins TRBV6-1 and TRBJ2-2; the match to TRBD1 covers 9 bases. From germline, CDR1 is MNHNS and CDR2 SASEGT. The V segment lost 6 bases and the J segment 8 bases; nucleotides outside the gene matches: 10. The CDR3 consists of 15 residues. CDR3 DNA sequence: TGTGCCAGCAGACTCAGGGACAGGGCCTGGGGGGAGCTGTTTTTT. Translation: CASRLRDRAWGELFF.

This clone was detected only a few times. The chain combines TRBV5-1 with TRBJ2-1; D gene uncertain. From germline, CDR1 is SGHRS and CDR2 YFSETQ. The V end was cut by 3 bases, the J end by 4 bases, with 11 bases between. The CDR3 loop spans 14 amino acids. The CDR3 loop reads CASSSVPGYNEQFF. In DNA form, the CDR3 reads TGCGCCAGCAGCTCTGTTCCGGGTTACAATGAGCAGTTCTTC.

The rearrangement joins TRBV19 to TRBJ2-1; 8 bases are shared with TRBD2. Germline values: CDR1 LNHDA, CDR2 SQIVND (reference sequence). The J segment lost 7 bases and the V segment lost 5 bases, leaving 16 bases of the junction unmatched. The CDR3 sequence is 17 residues long. Here the CDR3 reads CASSWGFAGLGRNEQFF. Here the CDR3 DNA reads TGTGCCAGTAGTTGGGGGTTTGCGGGACTAGGTAGAAATGAGCAGTTCTTC.

There are a few counts of this clone. CDR3 in DNA: TGTGCCAGCAGCTTAAGTGTCGGTGGCTACACCTTC. This gives the protein CASSLSVGGYTF. The rearrangement joins TRBV5-6 to TRBJ1-2; D not resolved. Looked up from germline, CDR1 is SGHDT and CDR2 is YYEEEE. The CDR3 contains 12 residues. Trimming removed 2 bases at V and 7 bases at J, with 9 bases between.

This clone showed up just a few times. V is TRBV5-4 and J is TRBJ2-2; possibly TRBD1 for D (5 bases). The V end lost 1 base, the J end lost 1 base, and 11 bases lay between the germline ends. Germline V CDR1 and CDR2: SGHNT, YYREEE (reference sequence). The CDR3 totals 16 residues. In DNA form, the CDR3 reads TGTGCCAGCAGCTTGAGAGGCCAGGGGAACACCGGGGAGCTGTTTTTT. Translated: CASSLRGQGNTGELFF.

This clone was seen only a few times. This chain connects TRBV6-6 to TRBJ2-7; TRBD1 matches at 9 bases. The CDR3 has 14 amino acids. Germline CDR1 reads MNHNY; CDR2 reads SVGAGI (reference sequence). V was clipped by 0 bases and J by 4 bases; unmatched bases: 1. The CDR3 DNA follows: TGTGCCAGCAGTTACTCGGGGACAGGGTACGAGCAGTACTTC. This codes for CASSYSGTGYEQYF.

The CDR3 spells CASSVQAHNTDTQYF. The DNA for the CDR3 is TGTGCCAGCAGCGTACAGGCTCATAACACAGATACGCAGTATTTT. This chain uses TRBV9 with TRBJ2-3; no reliable D call. The CDR3 has 15 amino acids. Germline assignment: CDR1 SGDLS and CDR2 YYNGEE. V dropped 1 base and J dropped 2 bases, with 11 bases sitting between them.

This clone occurred a few times. The rearrangement links TRBV7-9 to TRBJ2-1; tentatively, D is TRBD1 (5 bases). The CDR3 length is 13 residues. Trimming left V 4 bases short and J 3 bases short, with 7 bases between. CDR1 is SEHNR and CDR2 is FQNEAQ in the germline V gene (reference sequence). The CDR3 spells CASSSDSYNEQFF. CDR3 nucleotide sequence: TGTGCCAGCAGCTCTGACAGCTACAATGAGCAGTTCTTC.